This entry describes one T cell receptor beta chain. Its antigen is not known. This sample is drawn from a study of cytomegalovirus exposure and HLA in healthy donors. Study as a whole: Prior work identified some 120 million unique TCR beta sequences in 150 million to 200 million T cells. Study-wide findings and caveats: As a later analysis revealed, the rate of TCR association differed by HLA locus, with DRB1 most and HLA-C fewest.

The PCR used 60 Vbeta and 13 Jbeta primers. TCRdb's copy holds only in-frame clones and misses some; the assay was immunoSEQ multiplex PCR. Here the sample spans around 180,000 clones, over 75% being singletons. After removal of 4 bases from V and 2 bases from J, the junction contained 6 bases not matched to a gene. Looked up from germline, CDR1 is MGHRA and CDR2 is YSYEKL. The CDR3 spans 16 residues. This TCR derives from a girl under three years old in good health and CMV-seronegative. The rearrangement links TRBV4-1 to TRBJ2-3, with TRBD1 matching 10 bases. The specimen was PBMCs. CDR3 DNA sequence: TGCGCCAGCAGCCGACCGGGACAGGGGCACACAGATACGCAGTATTTT. Amino acid sequence: CASSRPGQGHTDTQYF.